These 13 T cell receptor beta chains were sequenced from one sample in a study of CD8 T cells in ankylosing spondylitis. TCRdb reprocessed the 5' RACE reads with MiXCR, giving one entry per CDR3 protein. The sample shows roughly 300,000 distinct CDR3 sequences, less than 9.5% of them seen only once. Which antigens these TCRs recognize remains unknown. Broader study findings: Typical of ankylosing spondylitis blood, it appeared, was a TCR beta motif of several highly homologous variants.

Sequencing used blood, either unsorted or a sorted T cell fraction (not recorded which). The origin of the receptors is a male donor with ankylosing spondylitis.

This chain connects TRBV27 to TRBJ1-5, with no clear D. The ends were cut back, 1 base at V and 8 bases at J, with 12 bases in the middle. This CDR3 spans 14 amino acids. Germline V gene data show CDR1 as MNHEY and CDR2 as SMNVEV (reference sequence). The CDR3 nucleotides read TGTGCCAGCAGTTTATACTTTGGGTCCGAGCCCCAGCATTTT. It is translated as CASSLYFGSEPQHF.

The V gene is TRBV6-1, the J gene TRBJ2-5, with TRBD1 identical over 8 bases. The germline V gene encodes CDR1 MNHNS and CDR2 SASEGT. The CDR3 is 15 amino acids. J gave up 4 bases and V 7 bases, and 11 bases lay outside the gene matches. The CDR3 DNA sequence: TGTGCCAGCACCCAACGACGGACAGGGAGAGAGACCCAGTACTTC. Translating gives CASTQRRTGRETQYF.

The gene calls are TRBV7-3 and TRBJ2-3, with 8 bases fitting TRBD2. The V gene end was trimmed by 5 bases and the J gene end by 1 base; junction bases not matched to a gene: 11. CDR1 and CDR2 (germline): SGHTA, FQGTGA. The CDR3 totals 17 residues. CDR3 residues: CASSPLAGRGGTDTQYF. The CDR3 nucleotides read TGTGCCAGCAGCCCTTTAGCGGGAAGGGGGGGCACAGATACGCAGTATTTT.

The rearrangement uses TRBV4-2 and TRBJ2-5; either TRBD1 or TRBD2 may supply D (5 bases each). This CDR3 is built from 16 residues. Germline V gene data show CDR1 as LGHNA and CDR2 as YNFKEQ. V lost 0 bases to trimming and J lost 5 bases, with 16 bases between them. The CDR3, as DNA: TGTGCCAGCAGCCAAGAACCGGGGCTAGAGGGGGAGACCCAGTACTTC. It is translated as CASSQEPGLEGETQYF.

This clonotype has more than one count but fewer than ten. The chain employs TRBV7-2 and TRBJ2-3; D is possibly TRBD1 (7 bases). Trimming removed 2 bases at V and 0 bases at J, with 12 bases between. The germline gives CDR1 SGHTA, CDR2 FQGNSA. The CDR3 covers 16 residues. The CDR3 sequence is CASSLQGGPSTDTQYF. CDR3 coding DNA: TGTGCCAGCAGCTTACAGGGGGGTCCTAGCACAGATACGCAGTATTTT.

This clonotype appeared a few times. The V call is TRBV20-1, the J call TRBJ2-7; 8 positions agree with TRBD2. Germline values: CDR1 DFQATT, CDR2 SNEGSKA (reference sequence). V gave up 4 bases and J gave up 6 bases; unmatched junction bases: 17. The CDR3 contains 16 residues. The CDR3 here is CSATVGAGAIWSEQYF. In DNA, the CDR3 is TGCAGTGCTACCGTCGGAGCGGGAGCCATCTGGTCCGAGCAGTACTTC.

This clonotype was seen a handful of times. The chain recombines TRBV6-1 with TRBJ2-1, with TRBD2 matching 9 bases. Germline V gene data show CDR1 as MNHNS and CDR2 as SASEGT. The CDR3 contains 17 residues. The V and J ends lost 5 bases and 8 bases, in that order; junction bases with no gene match: 16. The CDR3 loop is CASSPPGIAGASDEQFF. For the CDR3, the DNA is TGTGCCAGCAGTCCCCCTGGGATAGCGGGAGCTTCCGATGAGCAGTTCTTC.

The chain couples TRBV4-2 to TRBJ2-7; D gene uncertain. Germline V CDR1 and CDR2: LGHNA, YNFKEQ. Trimming shortened V by 0 bases and J by 0 bases, and 6 bases separated the two germline ends. There are 14 residues in the CDR3. CDR3 loop: CASSQESTSYEQYF. The CDR3 DNA is TGTGCCAGCAGCCAAGAGTCCACCTCCTACGAGCAGTACTTC.

This sequence joins TRBV6-5 and TRBJ2-7, with 7 bases identical to TRBD1. The V gene's germline CDR1 is MNHEY and CDR2 SVGAGI. The CDR3 length is 15 residues. Unmatched junction bases numbered 6, after V lost 2 bases and J lost 2 bases. CDR3 amino acids: CASSYRDSLTYEQYF. CDR3 sequence (DNA): TGTGCCAGCAGTTACAGGGACAGCCTAACCTACGAGCAGTACTTC.

The chain couples TRBV6-5 to TRBJ1-5, with D perhaps matching TRBD1 (6 bases). The CDR3 spans 15 residues. The V end was cut by 3 bases, the J end by 1 base, with 10 bases between. Germline CDR1 MNHEY, CDR2 SVGAGI. The CDR3 sequence is CASSYQGWSNQPQHF. CDR3 coding DNA: TGTGCCAGCAGTTATCAGGGGTGGAGCAATCAGCCCCAGCATTTT.

This clonotype occurred a few times. The chain recombines TRBV5-1 with TRBJ2-3, with TRBD2 identical over 14 bases. Germline V CDR1 and CDR2: SGHRS, YFSETQ. The CDR3 consists of 16 residues. The ends lost 5 bases at V and 3 bases at J; junction bases unmatched: 5. The CDR3 here is CASRKRTSGRTDTQYF. Here the CDR3 DNA reads TGCGCCAGCAGGAAGCGGACTAGCGGGAGGACAGATACGCAGTATTTT.

The genes are TRBV20-1 and TRBJ2-1; 13 nucleotides line up with TRBD2. This CDR3 region has 15 residues. Looked up from germline, CDR1 is DFQATT and CDR2 is SNEGSKA (reference sequence). V shed 1 base, J shed 16 bases, and the junction held 13 bases outside the gene matches. As DNA, the CDR3 is TGCAGTGCTAGAGCCCCGGGACTAGCGGGACTTCGGGAATTCTTC. Protein product: CSARAPGLAGLREFF.

There are many counts of this clonotype. The V call is TRBV2, the J call TRBJ2-1, with 7 bases aligning to TRBD2. Germline trimming cut 2 bases from V and 8 bases from J; bases unmatched to any gene: 6. Germline assignment: CDR1 SNHLY and CDR2 FYNNEI. The CDR3 loop spans 14 amino acids. The CDR3 is CASSEWGGIDEQFF. The DNA of the CDR3 is TGTGCCAGCAGTGAATGGGGAGGGATCGATGAGCAGTTCTTC.